One and the same sample provided the 21 T cell receptor beta chains below, sequenced in a study of blood T cell repertoires in COVID-19. The protocol was immunoSEQ multiplex PCR, while the TCRdb copy is restricted to in-frame clones and leaves out a portion. Of some 210,000 clones in the sample, 65% to 85% are singletons; the top ten hold under 4.5%. The sequenced material came from PBMCs or T cells enriched from blood (not recorded which). All receptors derive from a man between 25 and 39 years old with acute COVID-19.

The chain joins TRBV4-1 to TRBJ1-2, with 7 positions matching TRBD1. CDR3 size: 16 residues. Germline trimming cut 3 bases from V and 6 bases from J; bases unmatched to any gene: 13. CDR1 and CDR2 (germline): MGHRA, YSYEKL. The CDR3 here is CASSHDRDSSRHGYTF. The CDR3 nucleotides are TGCGCCAGCAGCCACGACCGGGACAGCTCCCGCCATGGCTACACCTTC.

The rearrangement links TRBV27 to TRBJ2-1; no reliable D call. V lost 4 bases and J 10 bases, leaving 8 bases between the germline ends. This CDR3 has 11 residues. Germline V gene sequence: CDR1 MNHEY, CDR2 SMNVEV (reference sequence). The CDR3 region has the DNA TGTGCCAGCAGTTCCCTCAGGGAGCAGTTCTTC. It encodes CASSSLREQFF.

The CDR3 DNA sequence: TGTGCCAGCAGCCCAGACAGGCGACCCTCCTACGAGCAGTACTTC. This translates into CASSPDRRPSYEQYF. The chain is built from TRBV9 and TRBJ2-7; a weak D match, TRBD1 (6 bases). This CDR3 region has 15 residues. The germline V gene encodes CDR1 SGDLS and CDR2 YYNGEE. V was clipped by 4 bases and J by 0 bases, with 14 bases between them.

This clone has more than one count but fewer than ten. The V and J genes are TRBV28 and TRBJ1-3, with unresolved D. CDR3 length: 14 residues. Germline CDR1 MDHEN, CDR2 SYDVKM. V was clipped by 7 bases and J by 0 bases, with 10 bases between them. CDR3 bases: TGTGCCAGCACGGCGGTGCCCTCTGGAAACACCATATATTTT. Protein: CASTAVPSGNTIYF.

The rearrangement joins TRBV20-1 to TRBJ1-5; tentatively, D is TRBD1 (5 bases). Germline assignment: CDR1 DFQATT and CDR2 SNEGSKA (reference sequence). CDR3 size: 15 residues. Trimming took 3 bases from V and 4 from J, leaving 16 bases between them. DNA for the CDR3: TGCAGTGCTAGTAAGGACCGCGGGGGGAATCAGCCCCAGCATTTT. This encodes CSASKDRGGNQPQHF.

The chain combines TRBV6-2 or TRBV6-3 with TRBJ2-5; possible D gene TRBD2, 7 bases. This CDR3 has 15 residues. Trimming cost V 4 bases and J 4 bases, with 16 bases left between them. Germline loops: CDR1 MNHEY, CDR2 SVGEGT. In DNA, the CDR3 is TGTGCCAGCAGTTCCCTGGGGGGGCGCCGAGAGACCCAGTACTTC. Translation gives CASSSLGGRRETQYF.

V is TRBV27 and J is TRBJ2-2, with 11 bases lining up with TRBD2. Germline V gene data show CDR1 as MNHEY and CDR2 as SMNVEV (reference sequence). This CDR3 has 15 residues. V lost 5 bases, J lost 6 bases, and 5 bases stayed unmatched. The CDR3: CASSTGTSGPGELFF. As DNA, the CDR3 is TGTGCCAGCAGTACGGGGACTAGCGGACCCGGGGAGCTGTTTTTT.

The V call is TRBV5-1, the J call TRBJ1-1, with 8 bases aligning to TRBD1. CDR1 is SGHRS and CDR2 is YFSETQ in the germline V gene. The CDR3 covers 12 residues. The ends lost 3 bases at V and 11 bases at J; junction bases unmatched: 6. The CDR3 DNA sequence: TGCGCCAGCAGCTCGGACAGGGCGTTGGCTTTCTTT. Translation gives CASSSDRALAFF.

The chain combines TRBV7-9 with TRBJ2-5, with TRBD2 matching over 9 bases. In germline, CDR1 is SEHNR, CDR2 FQNEAQ (reference sequence). Trimming took 5 bases from V and 5 from J; bases not matched to a gene: 6. The CDR3 is 14 residues long. The CDR3 region is CASSLGLAGETQYF. As DNA, the CDR3 is TGTGCCAGCAGCCTCGGGCTAGCGGGGGAGACCCAGTACTTC.

The chain joins TRBV6-2 or TRBV6-3 to TRBJ2-5; D may be TRBD2 (5 bases). This CDR3 comprises 13 residues. Germline V gene data show CDR1 as MNHEY and CDR2 as SVGEGT. Between the trimmed V and J ends, which lost 5 bases and 5 bases, there was a span of 12 bases. The CDR3 loop is CASSRGFRETQYF. The CDR3 DNA is TGTGCCAGCAGTCGGGGATTTCGGGAGACCCAGTACTTC.

The J gene is TRBJ2-3, the V gene TRBV5-1, with 10 bases matching TRBD2. The germline gives CDR1 SGHRS, CDR2 YFSETQ. The CDR3 contains 16 residues. With 5 bases clipped from V and 5 bases from J, the junction kept 11 bases outside the gene matches. CDR3 bases: TGCGCCAGCAGTTACAGCGGGGGGGCCGGGGGAGATACGCAGTATTTT. It translates to CASSYSGGAGGDTQYF.

This chain joins TRBV9 and TRBJ2-2, with a tentative D call TRBD2 (5 bases). Trimming pared 0 bases from V and 5 bases from J, leaving 14 bases between. The CDR3 is 16 amino acids. Germline loops: CDR1 SGDLS, CDR2 YYNGEE. CDR3 in amino acids: CASSVATGRDTGELFF. Written as DNA, the CDR3 is TGTGCCAGCAGCGTAGCTACTGGGAGAGATACCGGGGAGCTGTTTTTT.

V gene TRBV6-4 combines with J gene TRBJ1-5; D is undetermined. Germline V gene data show CDR1 as MRHNA and CDR2 as SNTAGT. Trimming stripped 4 bases from V and 3 bases from J, with 7 bases between. This CDR3 comprises 13 residues. CDR3 in amino acids: CASSVDFNQPQHF. Written as DNA, the CDR3 is TGTGCCAGCAGTGTAGACTTCAATCAGCCCCAGCATTTT.

This chain links TRBV15 with TRBJ1-2; the D gene is possibly TRBD1 (5 bases). Trimming took off 2 bases at V and 7 bases at J, with 14 bases between the two ends. The CDR3 sequence is 14 residues long. The germline V gene encodes CDR1 LNHNV and CDR2 YYDKDF (reference sequence). CDR3 DNA: TGTGCCACCAGCAGACCGGGACTGGGACTTGGCTACACCTTC. Translating it yields CATSRPGLGLGYTF.

V is TRBV4-2 and J is TRBJ2-5; D is possibly TRBD1 (6 bases). Germline CDR1 and CDR2: LGHNA and YNFKEQ. CDR3 length: 14 residues. V lost 5 bases, J lost 4 bases, and 14 bases lay in between. CDR3 in DNA: TGTGCCAGCAGCAGACAGGTTCAGGCAGAGACCCAGTACTTC. Encoded protein: CASSRQVQAETQYF.

J is TRBJ2-5 and V is TRBV5-5; 10 bases are shared with TRBD2. This CDR3 region has 17 residues. Germline lookup yields CDR1 SGHKS and CDR2 YYEKEE (reference sequence). With V trimmed by 0 bases and J by 5 bases, 10 bases remained unmatched. The CDR3 nucleotides are TGTGCCAGCAGCTTGGGTAGCGGGGGGTACAAGTGGGAGACCCAGTACTTC. Its protein product is CASSLGSGGYKWETQYF.

The chain carries TRBV4-1 and TRBJ2-7; TRBD1 is a possible D gene (6 bases). This CDR3 is built from 15 residues. V was trimmed by 0 bases and J by 3 bases, leaving 12 bases between them. CDR1 and CDR2 from the germline V gene are MGHRA and YSYEKL. The CDR3 loop is CASSQDETGDYEQYF. The CDR3, as DNA: TGCGCCAGCAGCCAAGACGAGACAGGCGACTACGAGCAGTACTTC.

This clone was detected only a few times. The chain employs TRBV4-2 and TRBJ1-2; maybe TRBD1 (5 bases). Germline CDR1 LGHNA, CDR2 YNFKEQ. The CDR3 sequence is 14 residues long. V was trimmed by 3 bases and J by 11 bases, leaving 19 bases between them. The CDR3 nucleotides read TGTGCCAGCAGCCACACCGGGCTAATTGGGGCATACACCTTC. Amino acids: CASSHTGLIGAYTF.

The chain recombines TRBV19 with TRBJ2-5, with D unresolved. The CDR3 is made up of 13 amino acids. Trimming stripped 3 bases from V and 6 bases from J, with 11 bases between. Germline V CDR1 and CDR2: LNHDA, SQIVND (reference sequence). The DNA for the CDR3 is TGTGCCAGTAGTATCACCGAACAAAAGACCCAGTACTTC. Its translation: CASSITEQKTQYF.

The rearrangement uses TRBV12-2 and TRBJ1-1. TRBV12-2 is labeled a pseudogene. The CDR3 loop spans 15 amino acids. This chain's CDR3 is CASRLEGGLNTEAFF. For the CDR3, the DNA is TGTGCAAGTCGCTTAGAGGGAGGGTTAAACACTGAAGCTTTCTTT.

This clone was recorded a few times. The chain joins TRBV14 to TRBJ1-1; D perhaps matches TRBD1 (5 bases). The CDR3 covers 16 residues. Germline V gene sequence: CDR1 SGHDN, CDR2 FVKESK. Trimming pared 0 bases from V and 0 bases from J, leaving 11 bases between. CDR3 in DNA: TGTGCCAGCAGCCAAGAGGCAGGGAAAATGAACACTGAAGCTTTCTTT. This gives the protein CASSQEAGKMNTEAFF.